The sequence of this T cell receptor beta chain was determined in a study of blood T cell repertoires in COVID-19. Study background: Sites across the United States, Italy and Spain contributed samples from acute and convalescent COVID-19. Sample material is recorded as cDNA or gDNA derived from T cells, B-cell-depleted T cells, or PBMCs.

In the study's own analysis: Counts of nucleated cells, estimated from reference gene primer amplification, were obtained. Some clones are missing from TCRdb's copy, which holds only in-frame ones; the method was immunoSEQ multiplex PCR. The V and J calls and clone size were taken over from that table, and D and trimming were inferred from the DNA. The sample records about 170,000 clones, 85% being singletons. Seattle-derived patients entered the study during active infection and were followed longitudinally. V lost 5 bases, J lost 3 bases, and 10 bases lay in between. Per germline, CDR1 SGHTA and CDR2 FQGNSA. The CDR3 has 13 residues.

J is TRBJ1-1 and V is TRBV7-2; perhaps TRBD1 as D (6 bases). This sequence originates from a woman aged 80 or older with COVID-19, enrolled during active disease. The sequencing input was peripheral blood. This chain's CDR3 is CASSPGVYTEAFF. CDR3 DNA: TGTGCCAGCAGCCCAGGGGTTTACACTGAAGCTTTCTTT.